This paragraph reports one T cell receptor (beta chain). The record originates from a study of control samples from healthy donors and cancer patients. V was clipped by 8 bases and J by 3 bases, with 13 bases between them. This CDR3 spans 12 amino acids. The germline V gene encodes CDR1 SQVTM and CDR2 ANQGSEA. TCRdb's copy holds only in-frame clones and misses some; the assay was immunoSEQ multiplex PCR. The profile covers some 140,000 clones, with approximately 96% appearing a single time and approximately 5.7% taken by the ten largest. This TCR came from a man between 40 and 49 years old in good health. Sequenced: blood. V is TRBV29-1 and J is TRBJ2-5; a weak D match, TRBD2 (5 bases). CDR3 residues: CSMRGLEETQYF. In DNA form, the CDR3 reads TGCAGCATGAGAGGGCTAGAAGAGACCCAGTACTTC. The full variable domain, rest sourced from reference TRBV29-1 and TRBJ2-5, is SAVISQKPSRDICQRGTSLTIQCQVDSQVTMMFWYRQQPGQSLTLIATANQGSEATYESGFVIDKFPISRPNLTFSTLTVSNMSPEDSSIYLCSMRGLEETQYFGPGTRLLVL.